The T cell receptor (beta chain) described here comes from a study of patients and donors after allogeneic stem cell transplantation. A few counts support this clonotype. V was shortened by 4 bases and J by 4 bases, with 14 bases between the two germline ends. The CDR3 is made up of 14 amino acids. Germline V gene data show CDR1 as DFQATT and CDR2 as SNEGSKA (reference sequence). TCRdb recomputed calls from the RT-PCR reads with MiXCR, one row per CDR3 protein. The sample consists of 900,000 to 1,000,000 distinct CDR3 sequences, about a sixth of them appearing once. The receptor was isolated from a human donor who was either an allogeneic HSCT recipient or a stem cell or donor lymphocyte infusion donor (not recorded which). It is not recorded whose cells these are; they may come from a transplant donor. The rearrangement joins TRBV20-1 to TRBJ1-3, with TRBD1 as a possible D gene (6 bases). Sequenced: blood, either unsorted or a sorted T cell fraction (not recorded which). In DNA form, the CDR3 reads TGCAGTGCTACCTATCGGGGGCAGGGAAACACCATATATTTT. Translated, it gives CSATYRGQGNTIYF.